The rows below give T cell receptor beta chains drawn from one sample of a study of blood T cell repertoires in COVID-19. Here immunoSEQ multiplex PCR was the method, and the copy in TCRdb shows in-frame clones only, minus some. The sample lists fewer than 100,000 clones, approximately 83% occurring once. The specimen was peripheral blood. The receptors were gathered from a man aged 55-75 years with acute or convalescent COVID-19. Both conserved end residues are part of each CDR3. A D gene is named only where the DNA matches it firmly. Part of the rows lack a size; the others show once, few, many or a class for expanded clones.

clone_size	v_call	d_call	j_call	cdr3_aa	cdr3_nt
NA	TRBV4-3	NA	TRBJ2-6	CASSQVRTTAGANVLTF	TGCGCCAGCAGCCAAGTTCGCACTACGGCTGGGGCCAACGTCCTGACTTTC
NA	TRBV6-1	NA	TRBJ2-3	CASSDHGRGNTDTQYF	TGTGCCAGCAGTGATCACGGGAGAGGAAACACAGATACGCAGTATTTT
NA	TRBV7-8	NA	TRBJ2-7	CASSYSGRTSSYEQYF	TGTGCCAGCAGCTACAGCGGGCGGACAAGCTCCTACGAGCAGTACTTC
NA	TRBV5-1	NA	TRBJ2-1	CASSFREGLRNEQFF	TGCGCCAGCAGCTTTAGGGAAGGACTCAGGAATGAGCAGTTCTTC
NA	TRBV3-1/TRBV3-2	NA	TRBJ2-1	CASSPHRGLDYNEQFF	TGTGCCAGCAGCCCCCATCGGGGGTTGGACTACAATGAGCAGTTCTTC
NA	TRBV3-1/TRBV3-2	TRBD1	TRBJ1-1	CASSQDPLDRGLDTEAFF	TGTGCCAGCAGCCAAGATCCCTTGGACAGGGGGCTCGACACTGAAGCTTTCTTT
NA	TRBV19	TRBD2	TRBJ2-1	CASSISTGGGTGNEQFF	TGTGCCAGTAGTATATCAACGGGCGGGGGGACGGGCAATGAGCAGTTCTTC
NA	TRBV19	NA	TRBJ1-1	CASSIASGVGTEAFF	TGTGCCAGTAGTATAGCTTCAGGGGTAGGCACTGAAGCTTTCTTT
few	TRBV4-3	NA	TRBJ1-3	CASRPGHYSPGNTIYF	TGCGCCAGCCGCCCGGGACATTATTCACCTGGAAACACCATATATTTT
NA	TRBV7-8	TRBD1	TRBJ1-1	CASSLRGGEGWDTEAFF	TGTGCCAGCAGCTTGAGAGGGGGCGAGGGTTGGGACACTGAAGCTTTCTTT
NA	TRBV5-1	NA	TRBJ1-3	CASSMTGSSGNTIYF	TGCGCCAGCAGCATGACAGGTTCGAGTGGAAACACCATATATTTT
NA	TRBV10-3	NA	TRBJ1-2	CAISESGGYGYTF	TGTGCCATCAGTGAGTCGGGGGGGTATGGCTACACCTTC
NA	TRBV7-9	TRBD1	TRBJ1-4	CASSFPMGQGYGKLFF	TGTGCCAGCAGCTTCCCGATGGGACAGGGATATGGAAAACTGTTTTTT
NA	TRBV27	NA	TRBJ2-7	CASSLSRQGGEQYF	TGTGCCAGCAGTTTATCCCGACAGGGAGGCGAGCAGTACTTC
NA	TRBV27	NA	TRBJ1-1	CASSFSLNTEAFF	TGTGCCAGCAGTTTTAGTCTGAACACTGAAGCTTTCTTT
NA	TRBV4-1	TRBD1	TRBJ1-2	CASSQEGTGNYGYTF	TGCGCCAGCAGCCAAGAAGGGACAGGTAACTATGGCTACACCTTC
NA	TRBV10-1	NA	TRBJ2-2	CASRDLASGELFF	TGCGCCAGCAGGGACCTAGCGTCCGGGGAGCTGTTTTTT
NA	TRBV5-4	TRBD1	TRBJ2-7	CASSLGPDRANYEQYF	TGTGCCAGCAGCTTGGGTCCGGACAGGGCCAACTACGAGCAGTACTTC
NA	TRBV10-2	TRBD1	TRBJ2-3	CASSGGQSSTDTQYF	TGCGCCAGCAGTGGGGGACAGTCCAGCACAGATACGCAGTATTTT
once	TRBV3-1/TRBV3-2	NA	TRBJ1-4	CASSQLSVPNEKLFF	TGTGCCAGCAGCCAACTGTCCGTTCCGAATGAAAAACTGTTTTTT
NA	TRBV5-4	NA	TRBJ2-7	CASSVGVVRGYEQYF	TGTGCCAGCAGCGTAGGAGTAGTAAGGGGTTACGAGCAGTACTTC
once	TRBV6-5	NA	TRBJ2-1	CASSYGLLLANNEQFF	TGTGCCAGCAGTTACGGTCTCCTACTTGCCAACAATGAGCAGTTCTTC
NA	TRBV28	NA	TRBJ2-3	CASSLRGRVTDTQYF	TGTGCCAGCAGTTTAAGGGGGAGAGTTACAGATACGCAGTATTTT